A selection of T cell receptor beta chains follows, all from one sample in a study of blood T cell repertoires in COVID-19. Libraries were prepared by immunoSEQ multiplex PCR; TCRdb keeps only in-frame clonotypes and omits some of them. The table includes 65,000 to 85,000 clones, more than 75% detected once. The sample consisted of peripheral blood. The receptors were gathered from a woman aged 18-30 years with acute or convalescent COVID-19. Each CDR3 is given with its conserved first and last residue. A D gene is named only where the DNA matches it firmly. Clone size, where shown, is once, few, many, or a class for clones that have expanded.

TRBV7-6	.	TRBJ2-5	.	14	TGTGCCAGCAGCCCACAAAATGGTCAAGAGACCCAGTACTTC	CASSPQNGQETQYF
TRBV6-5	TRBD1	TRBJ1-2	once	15	TGTGCCAGCAGTTACGTCCCACAGGGGGGGTATGGCTACACCTTC	CASSYVPQGGYGYTF
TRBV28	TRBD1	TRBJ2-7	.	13	TGTGCCAGCAGTTTAGCAGGGGGCAAACAGCAGTACTTC	CASSLAGGKQQYF
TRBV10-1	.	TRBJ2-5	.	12	TGCGCCCCGCGGGGGCACCAAGAGACCCAGTACTTC	CAPRGHQETQYF
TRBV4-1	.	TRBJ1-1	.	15	TGCGCCAGCAGCCTCAGACAGGCGATGAACACTGAAGCTTTCTTT	CASSLRQAMNTEAFF
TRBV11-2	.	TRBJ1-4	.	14	TGTGCCAGCAGCCCAACAGGGCCTGATGAAAAACTGTTTTTT	CASSPTGPDEKLFF
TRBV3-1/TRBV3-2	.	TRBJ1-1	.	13	TGTGCCAGCAGCCAGACGGGAAGCACTGAAGCTTTCTTT	CASSQTGSTEAFF
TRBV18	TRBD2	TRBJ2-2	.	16	TGTGCCAGCTCACGCGGAATAGCGGGAGGTACCGGGGAGCTGTTTTTT	CASSRGIAGGTGELFF
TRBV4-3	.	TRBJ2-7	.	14	TGCGCCAGCAGCCAACACCTTAGCTCCTACGAGCAGTACTTC	CASSQHLSSYEQYF
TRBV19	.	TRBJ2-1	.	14	TGTGCCAGTAGTGACGGAGGCCCCTACAATGAGCAGTTCTTC	CASSDGGPYNEQFF
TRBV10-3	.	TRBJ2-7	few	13	TGTGCCATCAGTGAGACAGGCATCTACGAGCAGTACTTC	CAISETGIYEQYF
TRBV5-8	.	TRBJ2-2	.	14	TGTGCCAGCAGCTTGGACGGTGACACCGGGGAGCTGTTTTTT	CASSLDGDTGELFF
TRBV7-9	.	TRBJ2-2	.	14	TGTGCCAGCAGCGTCGCAGGAAACACCGGGGAGCTGTTTTTT	CASSVAGNTGELFF
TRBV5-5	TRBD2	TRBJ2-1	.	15	TGTGCCAGCAGCGAAACTAGCGGCTCCTACAATGAGCAGTTCTTC	CASSETSGSYNEQFF
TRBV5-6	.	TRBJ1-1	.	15	TGTGCCAGCAGCCGCGGGGTCTGGCAGAACACTGAAGCTTTCTTT	CASSRGVWQNTEAFF
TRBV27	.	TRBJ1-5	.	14	TGTGCCAGCAGCCAGCAGGGCGGCAATCAGCCCCAGCATTTT	CASSQQGGNQPQHF
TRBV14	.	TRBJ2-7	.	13	TGTGCCAGCAGCCAAGGTCTCCAGTACGAGCAGTACTTC	CASSQGLQYEQYF
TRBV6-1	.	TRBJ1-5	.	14	TGTGCCAGCAGTGAAGCGGGAGGTTATCAGCCCCAGCATTTT	CASSEAGGYQPQHF
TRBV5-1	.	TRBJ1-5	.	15	TGCGCCAGCAGCCCCGTGGGACAACCGAATCAGCCCCAGCATTTT	CASSPVGQPNQPQHF
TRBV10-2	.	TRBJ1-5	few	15	TGCGCCAGCAGTCTCGTGGACAGTCCTAATCAGCCCCAGCATTTT	CASSLVDSPNQPQHF
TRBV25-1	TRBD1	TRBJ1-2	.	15	TGTGCCAGCAGTGAATCGGGGACAGGTTGGGATGGCTACACCTTC	CASSESGTGWDGYTF
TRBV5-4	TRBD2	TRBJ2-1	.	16	TGTGCCAGCAGCCCCAGACTAGCGGGGGGCCACAATGAGCAGTTCTTC	CASSPRLAGGHNEQFF
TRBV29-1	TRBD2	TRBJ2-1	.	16	TGCAGCGTCCTTGCCCCGCTAGCCGGGGGGTACAATGAGCAGTTCTTC	CSVLAPLAGGYNEQFF
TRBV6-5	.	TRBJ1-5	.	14	TGTGCCAGCATCGACAGTTATAGCAATCAGCCCCAGCATTTT	CASIDSYSNQPQHF
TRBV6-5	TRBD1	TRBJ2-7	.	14	TGTGCCAGCCTCCTCTTCGGGACAGGGAAAGGCCTTAACTTC	CASLLFGTGKGLNF
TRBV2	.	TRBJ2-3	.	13	TGTGCCAGCGGGGGGGTAAATGGACAGGGGCAGTATTTT	CASGGVNGQGQYF